The present T cell receptor beta chain was sequenced within a study of blood T cell repertoires in COVID-19. Study at large: In each case, the material was cDNA or gDNA derived from T cells, B-cell-depleted T cells, or PBMCs.

How the authors handled the data: By means of reference gene primer amplification, nucleated cell counts were estimated. Sequencing was performed with immunoSEQ multiplex PCR; in TCRdb, only in-frame clones are kept and a portion is missing. V and J calls and clone size are copied from that table; D and trimming were computed from the DNA. The sample holds roughly 200,000 clones, about 88% seen once. The CDR3 totals 15 residues. Germline assignment: CDR1 SGHKS and CDR2 YYEKEE (reference sequence). Trimming cost V 3 bases and J 7 bases; bases outside gene matches: 8. Categorization into cohorts depended on clinical history that participants reported. In the 2 weeks before study entry, exposed participants met a COVID-19 case, which was PCR-confirmed or clinician-diagnosed.

The chain is built from TRBV5-5 and TRBJ2-1, with 9 bases identical to TRBD1. Sequencing was carried out using PBMCs or T cells enriched from blood (not recorded which). The TCR was taken from a woman aged 25 to 39 who had been exposed to COVID-19. The CDR3 DNA is TGTGCCAGCAGCTGGGACAGGGCAATCTTGAATGAGCAGTTCTTC. Translated, it gives CASSWDRAILNEQFF.